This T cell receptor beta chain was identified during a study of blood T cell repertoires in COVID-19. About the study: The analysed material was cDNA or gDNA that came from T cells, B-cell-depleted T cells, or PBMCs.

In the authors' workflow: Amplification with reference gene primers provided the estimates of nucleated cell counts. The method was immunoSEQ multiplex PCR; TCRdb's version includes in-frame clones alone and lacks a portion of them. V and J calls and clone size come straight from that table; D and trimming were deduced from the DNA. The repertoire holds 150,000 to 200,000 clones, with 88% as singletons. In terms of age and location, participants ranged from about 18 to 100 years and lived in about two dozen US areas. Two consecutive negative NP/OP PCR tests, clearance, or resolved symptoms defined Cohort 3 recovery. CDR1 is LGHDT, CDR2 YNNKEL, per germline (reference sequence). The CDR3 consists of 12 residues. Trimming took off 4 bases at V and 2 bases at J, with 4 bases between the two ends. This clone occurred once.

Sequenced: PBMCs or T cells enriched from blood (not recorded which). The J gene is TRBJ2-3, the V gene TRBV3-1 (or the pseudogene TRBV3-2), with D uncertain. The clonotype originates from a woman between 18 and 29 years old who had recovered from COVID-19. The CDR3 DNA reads TGTGCCAGCAGCCTCAACACAGATACGCAGTATTTT. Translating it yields CASSLNTDTQYF.